This T cell receptor (beta chain) is drawn from a study of shared clonotypes between healthy human individuals. Assay used: immunoSEQ multiplex PCR; TCRdb lists only in-frame clones, some missing. The table has a few million clones, 85% to 95% seen once. Findings and limits, study-wide: Rarefaction indicated that sorted-subset sequencing remained incomplete although depth was large.

Among the donors, all were Caucasian adults who lived in Nashville, Tennessee. Splitting the CD4+ cells yielded a CD45RA+ naive subset and a CD45RA-negative memory subset. Trimming left V 7 bases short and J 3 bases short, with 10 bases between. This CDR3 region has 12 residues. The germline V gene encodes CDR1 MNHNS and CDR2 SASEGT. Comments on this clone: Antigen: not known. The sample contains more than one DNA sequence encoding this CDR3.

Sequences were obtained from naive CD4+ T cells from PBMCs. Noted subset: CD45RA+ positively selected. The receptor was isolated from a man younger than 35 in good health. Some clones in this sample may be carry-over from other donors' samples. This chain uses TRBV6-1 with TRBJ2-7, with D tentatively TRBD1 (6 bases). CDR3 bases: TGTGCCAGCAATTTACAGGGCTACGAGCAGTACTTC. It specifies CASNLQGYEQYF.